This TCR beta chain is from a study of T cell repertoires in cytomegalovirus infection. Across the whole study: Newly reported HLA-C-restricted and thoroughly characterized HLA-B-restricted CMV epitopes were employed. Shared public TCR beta signatures pointed to both CMV infection and a matching HLA type.

This clonotype was detected ten times or more. Its antigen is not identified. TCRdb redid the calling of the reads with MiXCR, one entry per CDR3 protein. The sample has 450,000 to 550,000 distinct CDR3 sequences, roughly 46% seen once. Study results and caveats: Pooled public TCR beta family frequency picked out CMV carriers with the relevant HLA. HLA-C-restricted CMV-specific TCR beta clonotypes were dominant in the ex vivo response.

V lost 5 bases and J lost 5, with 12 bases in between. Germline V CDR1 and CDR2: SGHTA, FQGNSA. This CDR3 contains 13 residues. The V and J genes are TRBV7-2 and TRBJ1-2; a weak D match, TRBD1 (6 bases). Material: cultured PBMCs, obtained from culture after CMV antigen stimulation. The TCR comes from a human donor in good health (CMV status not recorded). Some clones in this sample may be carry-over from other donors' samples. The CDR3 here is CASSADRRYGYTF. CDR3 sequence (DNA): TGTGCCAGCAGCGCGGACAGAAGATATGGCTACACCTTC.